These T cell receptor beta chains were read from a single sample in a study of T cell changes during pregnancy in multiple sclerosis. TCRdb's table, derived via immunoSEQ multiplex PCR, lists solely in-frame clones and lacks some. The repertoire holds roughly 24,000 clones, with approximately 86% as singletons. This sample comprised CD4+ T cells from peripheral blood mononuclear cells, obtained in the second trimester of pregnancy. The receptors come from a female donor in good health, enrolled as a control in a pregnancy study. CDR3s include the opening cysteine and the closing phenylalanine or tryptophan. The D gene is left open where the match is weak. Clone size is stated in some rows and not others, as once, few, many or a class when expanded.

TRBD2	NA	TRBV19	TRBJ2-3	CASSIATSGRGTQYF	TGTGCCAGTAGTATAGCGACTAGCGGCCGAGGTACGCAGTATTTT
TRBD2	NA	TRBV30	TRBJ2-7	CALSASLMGGEQYF	TGTGCGCTCTCGGCTTCTCTGATGGGGGGGGAGCAGTACTTC
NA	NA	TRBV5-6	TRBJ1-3	CASSFYIETGYSGNTIYF	TGTGCCAGCAGCTTTTATATAGAAACAGGTTACTCTGGAAACACCATATATTTT
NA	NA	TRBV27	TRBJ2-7	CASSAQGSSYEQYF	TGTGCCAGCAGTGCACAGGGTAGCTCCTACGAGCAGTACTTC
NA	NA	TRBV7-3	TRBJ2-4	CASSPTSGQGIQYF	TGTGCCAGCAGCCCCACCTCGGGTCAGGGCATTCAGTACTTC
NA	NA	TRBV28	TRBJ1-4	CASKIGGRTGEKLFF	TGTGCCAGCAAGATCGGGGGGCGAACGGGGGAAAAACTGTTTTTT
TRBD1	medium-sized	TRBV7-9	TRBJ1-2	CASSPWTGGNYGYTF	TGTGCCAGCAGCCCATGGACAGGGGGCAACTATGGCTACACCTTC
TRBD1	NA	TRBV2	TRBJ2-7	CASSRDRGNYEQYF	TGTGCCAGCAGCCGGGACAGGGGGAACTACGAGCAGTACTTC
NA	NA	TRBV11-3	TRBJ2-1	CASSLVGLAGEQFF	TGTGCCAGCAGCTTAGTGGGCCTAGCTGGTGAGCAGTTCTTC
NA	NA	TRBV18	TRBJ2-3	CASSPLSPDTQYF	TGTGCCAGCTCACCTCTCAGTCCAGATACGCAGTATTTT
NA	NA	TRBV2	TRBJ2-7	CASKRGAINEQYF	TGTGCCAGCAAACGGGGGGCGATTAACGAGCAGTACTTC
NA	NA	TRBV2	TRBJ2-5	CASSFLIDRSQETQYF	TGTGCCAGCAGCTTCCTGATTGACAGGTCCCAAGAGACCCAGTACTTC
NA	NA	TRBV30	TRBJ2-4	CASNPGAKNIQYF	TGTGCCTCGAACCCGGGGGCCAAAAACATTCAGTACTTC
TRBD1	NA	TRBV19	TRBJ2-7	CAVRGQGPYEQYF	TGTGCCGTCCGGGGACAGGGACCCTACGAGCAGTACTTC
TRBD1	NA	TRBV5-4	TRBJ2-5	CASSLQQGPQETQYF	TGTGCCAGCAGCTTGCAACAGGGGCCTCAAGAGACCCAGTACTTC
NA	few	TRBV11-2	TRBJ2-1	CASSRLQGSYNEQFF	TGTGCCAGCAGCCGCTTACAGGGTTCCTACAATGAGCAGTTCTTC
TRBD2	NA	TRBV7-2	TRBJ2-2	CASSFPGLAGEDTGELFF	TGTGCCAGCAGCTTCCCCGGACTAGCGGGGGAGGACACCGGGGAGCTGTTTTTT
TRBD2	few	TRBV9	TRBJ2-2	CASSATSGGPLNTGELFF	TGTGCCAGCAGCGCCACTAGCGGGGGGCCTCTGAACACCGGGGAGCTGTTTTTT
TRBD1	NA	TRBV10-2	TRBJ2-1	CASSRQGAANEQFF	TGCGCCAGCAGTCGACAGGGGGCTGCTAATGAGCAGTTCTTC
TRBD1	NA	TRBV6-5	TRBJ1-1	CASSHGDRAEAFF	TGTGCCAGCAGCCACGGTGACAGGGCGGAAGCTTTCTTT
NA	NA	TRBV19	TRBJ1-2	CASSRGIYGYTF	TGTGCCAGTAGTCGGGGAATCTATGGCTACACCTTC
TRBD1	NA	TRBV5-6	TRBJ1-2	CASSSTGTIYGYTF	TGTGCCAGCAGCTCGACAGGGACCATCTATGGCTACACCTTC
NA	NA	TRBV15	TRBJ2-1	CATSRERAYNEQFF	TGTGCCACCAGCAGAGAGAGGGCCTACAATGAGCAGTTCTTC
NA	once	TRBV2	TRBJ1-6	CASPSGGARNSPLHF	TGTGCCAGCCCCTCGGGGGGGGCGCGCAATTCACCCCTCCACTTT
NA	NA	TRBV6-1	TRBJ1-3	CASSQASGNTIYF	TGTGCCAGCAGTCAGGCCTCTGGAAACACCATATATTTT
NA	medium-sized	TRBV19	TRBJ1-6	CASCGSEGSPLHF	TGTGCCAGTTGTGGCTCGGAGGGATCACCCCTCCACTTT
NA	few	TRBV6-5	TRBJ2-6	CASSPQGNGANVLTF	TGTGCCAGCAGTCCCCAGGGGAATGGGGCCAACGTCCTGACTTTC
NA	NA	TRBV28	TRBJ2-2	CASSSNGHDGTGELFF	TGTGCCAGCAGTTCCAACGGACATGATGGCACCGGGGAGCTGTTTTTT
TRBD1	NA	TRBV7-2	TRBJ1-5	CASSLMLGTGALNQPQHF	TGTGCCAGCAGCTTAATGTTGGGGACAGGGGCTCTCAATCAGCCCCAGCATTTT
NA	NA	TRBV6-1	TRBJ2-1	CAGKTSYNEQFF	TGTGCCGGAAAGACTAGCTACAATGAGCAGTTCTTC
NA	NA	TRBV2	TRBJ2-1	CASHSYNEQFF	TGTGCCAGCCATAGCTACAATGAGCAGTTCTTC
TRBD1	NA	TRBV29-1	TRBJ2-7	CSVEVGGQADEQYF	TGCAGCGTTGAAGTGGGCGGACAGGCCGACGAGCAGTATTTC
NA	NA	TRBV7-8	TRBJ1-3	CASSSPRLVSGNTIYF	TGTGCCAGCAGCTCACCCCGACTGGTCTCTGGAAACACCATATATTTT
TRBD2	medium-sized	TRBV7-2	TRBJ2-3	CASSLAFGGARDTQYF	TGTGCCAGCAGCTTAGCATTCGGGGGGGCCAGAGATACGCAGTATTTT
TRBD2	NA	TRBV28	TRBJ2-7	CASSLGGAGGAYEQYF	TGTGCCAGCAGTTTAGGCGGCGCGGGAGGCGCCTACGAGCAGTACTTC
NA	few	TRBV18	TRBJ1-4	CASSPATAGEKLFF	TGTGCCAGCTCACCAGCAACAGCGGGTGAAAAACTGTTTTTT
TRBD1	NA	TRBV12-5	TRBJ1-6	CASGSTSKQGKSYNSPLHF	TGTGCTAGTGGTTCAACGTCAAAACAGGGGAAGTCCTATAATTCACCCCTCCACTTT
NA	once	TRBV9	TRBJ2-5	CASSVVGQHPQETQYF	TGTGCCAGCAGCGTAGTCGGACAGCACCCCCAAGAGACCCAGTACTTC
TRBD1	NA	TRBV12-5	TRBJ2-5	CASGFAGGETQYF	TGTGCTAGTGGTTTTGCAGGGGGAGAGACCCAGTACTTC
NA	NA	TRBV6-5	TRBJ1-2	CASSHRQVFNYGYTF	TGTGCCAGCAGTCACCGACAGGTTTTTAACTATGGCTACACCTTC
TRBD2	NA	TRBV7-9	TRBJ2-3	CASSLDGRADTQYF	TGTGCCAGCAGCTTAGACGGGAGGGCAGATACGCAGTATTTT
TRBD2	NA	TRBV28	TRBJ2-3	CASSLSPGRDTQYF	TGTGCCAGCAGTTTATCCCCCGGGAGGGATACGCAGTATTTT
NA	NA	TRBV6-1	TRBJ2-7	CASSAQVGGGYEQYF	TGTGCCAGCAGTGCCCAAGTGGGGGGAGGCTACGAGCAGTACTTC
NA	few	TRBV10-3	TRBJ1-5	CAISESGAQPQHF	TGTGCCATCAGTGAGAGTGGTGCGCAGCCCCAGCATTTT
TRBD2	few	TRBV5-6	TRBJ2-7	CASSHSGGFRLADYYEQYF	TGTGCCAGCAGCCACTCTGGCGGTTTCCGACTAGCGGACTACTACGAGCAGTACTTC
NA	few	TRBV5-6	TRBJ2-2	CASSPLDTGELFF	TGTGCCAGCAGCCCTCTTGACACCGGGGAGCTGTTTTTT
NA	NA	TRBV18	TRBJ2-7	CASSADYSSYEQYF	TGTGCCAGCTCAGCGGACTATTCCTCCTACGAGCAGTACTTC
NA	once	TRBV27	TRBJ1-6	CASSYNSLNSPLHF	TGTGCCAGCAGTTACAACAGTCTCAATTCACCCCTCCACTTT
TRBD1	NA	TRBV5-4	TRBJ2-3	CASSLRTGGTDTQYF	TGTGCCAGCAGCTTGAGGACAGGGGGGACAGATACGCAGTATTTT
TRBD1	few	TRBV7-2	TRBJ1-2	CASSWTRTGNYGYTF	TGTGCCAGCAGCTGGACTCGGACAGGCAACTATGGCTACACCTTC
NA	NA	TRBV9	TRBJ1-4	CASSATGSAEKLFF	TGTGCCAGCAGCGCCACAGGGTCCGCTGAAAAACTGTTTTTT
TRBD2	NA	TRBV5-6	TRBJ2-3	CASSSAFPGLATDTQYF	TGTGCCAGCAGCTCCGCCTTCCCGGGACTAGCCACAGATACGCAGTATTTT
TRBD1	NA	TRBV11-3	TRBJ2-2	CASSPRGINTGELFF	TGTGCCAGCAGCCCCAGGGGGATTAACACCGGGGAGCTGTTTTTT